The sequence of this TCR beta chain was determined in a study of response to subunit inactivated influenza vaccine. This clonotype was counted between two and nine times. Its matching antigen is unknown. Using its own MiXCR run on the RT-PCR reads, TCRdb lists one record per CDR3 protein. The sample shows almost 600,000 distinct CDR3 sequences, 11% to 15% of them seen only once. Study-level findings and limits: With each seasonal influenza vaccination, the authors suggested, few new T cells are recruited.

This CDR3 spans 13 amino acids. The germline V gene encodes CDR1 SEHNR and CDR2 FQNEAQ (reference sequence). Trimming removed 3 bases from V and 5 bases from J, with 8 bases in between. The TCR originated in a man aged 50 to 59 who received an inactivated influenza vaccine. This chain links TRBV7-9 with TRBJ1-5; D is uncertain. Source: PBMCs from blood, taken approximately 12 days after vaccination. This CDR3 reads CASSFTADQPQHF. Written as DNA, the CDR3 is TGTGCCAGCAGCTTCACGGCCGATCAGCCCCAGCATTTT.